This is a list of T cell receptor beta chains from one sample in a study of shared clonotypes between healthy human individuals. Some clones are missing from TCRdb's copy, which holds only in-frame ones; the method was immunoSEQ multiplex PCR. The sample shows 2 million to 2.5 million clones, roughly 90% of them seen only once. Specimen: naive CD4+ T cells from PBMCs. The receptor set was obtained from a young man in good health. Some clones in this sample may be carry-over from other donors' samples. CDR3s include the opening cysteine and the closing phenylalanine or tryptophan. The D gene is left open where the match is weak. Not every row has a clone size; where given, it reads once, few, many or a size class.

TRBV5-8	-	once	TRBJ1-4	CASSLKHQNEKLFF	TGTGCCAGCAGCTTGAAGCACCAAAATGAAAAACTGTTTTTT
TRBV5-1	TRBD2	-	TRBJ2-3	CASSGSGSGTDTQYF	TGCGCCAGCAGCGGAAGCGGGAGTGGAACAGATACGCAGTATTTT
TRBV27	-	once	TRBJ2-7	CASSFGQGSHEQYF	TGTGCCAGCAGTTTCGGGCAGGGTAGCCACGAGCAGTACTTC
TRBV5-1	-	-	TRBJ2-1	CASRLTGSSYNEQFF	TGCGCCAGCAGGCTTACTGGGAGCTCCTACAATGAGCAGTTCTTC
TRBV7-9	-	-	TRBJ2-2	CASSLSVTTGELFF	TGTGCCAGCAGCTTATCTGTGACTACCGGGGAGCTGTTTTTT
TRBV11-2	-	-	TRBJ1-4	CASSLSPGTTRLFF	TGTGCCAGCAGCTTATCCCCCGGGACAACGCGACTGTTTTTT
TRBV30	TRBD2	-	TRBJ2-3	CAWSVSVLAGRADTQYF	TGTGCCTGGAGTGTTTCTGTACTAGCGGGAAGGGCAGATACGCAGTATTTT
TRBV18	-	-	TRBJ1-2	CASSPRAAGYGYTF	TGTGCCAGCTCACCACGGGCGGCGGGTTATGGCTACACCTTC
TRBV11-3	TRBD2	-	TRBJ2-1	CASSNTSGRGYYYNEQFF	TGTGCCAGCAGCAATACTAGCGGGAGGGGCTACTACTACAATGAGCAGTTCTTC
TRBV9	-	once	TRBJ1-3	CASSVVGSSGNTIYF	TGTGCCAGCAGCGTAGTAGGGAGCTCTGGAAACACCATATATTTT
TRBV2	-	-	TRBJ1-5	CASSPDRNQPQHF	TGTGCCAGCAGTCCTGACAGAAATCAGCCCCAGCATTTT
TRBV5-1	-	-	TRBJ2-5	CASSSSRETQYF	TGCGCCAGCAGCTCGAGTCGAGAGACCCAGTACTTC